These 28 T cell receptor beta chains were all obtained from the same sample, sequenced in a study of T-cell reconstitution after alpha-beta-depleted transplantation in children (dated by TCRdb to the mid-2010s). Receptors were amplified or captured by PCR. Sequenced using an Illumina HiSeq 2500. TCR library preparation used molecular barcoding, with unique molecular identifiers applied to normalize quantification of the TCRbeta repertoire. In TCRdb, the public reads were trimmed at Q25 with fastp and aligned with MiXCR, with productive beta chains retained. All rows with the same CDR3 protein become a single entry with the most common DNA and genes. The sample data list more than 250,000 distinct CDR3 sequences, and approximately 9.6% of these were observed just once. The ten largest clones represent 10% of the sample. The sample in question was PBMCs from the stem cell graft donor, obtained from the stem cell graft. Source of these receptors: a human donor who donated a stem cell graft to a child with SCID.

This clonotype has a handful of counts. The CDR3 sequence is CASSLGVRTDEQFF. For the CDR3, the DNA is TGTGCCAGCAGCTTGGGGGTTAGAACAGATGAGCAGTTCTTC. This chain uses TRBV5-5 with TRBJ2-1; D unresolved. The ends were cut back, 0 bases at V and 8 bases at J, with 12 bases in the middle. This CDR3 is built from 14 residues. The germline CDR1 and CDR2 sequences are SGHKS and YYEKEE (reference sequence).

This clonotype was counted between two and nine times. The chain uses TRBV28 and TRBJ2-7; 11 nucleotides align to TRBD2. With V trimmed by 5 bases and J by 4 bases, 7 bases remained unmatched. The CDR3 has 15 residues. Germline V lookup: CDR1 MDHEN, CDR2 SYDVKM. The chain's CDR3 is CASSPSGTSGYEQYF. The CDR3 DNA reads TGTGCCAGCAGTCCATCCGGGACTAGCGGATACGAGCAGTACTTC.

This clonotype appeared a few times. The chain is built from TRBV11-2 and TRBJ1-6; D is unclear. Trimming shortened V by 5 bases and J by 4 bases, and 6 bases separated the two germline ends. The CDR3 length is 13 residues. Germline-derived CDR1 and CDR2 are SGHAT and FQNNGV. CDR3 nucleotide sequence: TGTGCCAGCAGCGAATATTATAATTCACCCCTCCACTTT. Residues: CASSEYYNSPLHF. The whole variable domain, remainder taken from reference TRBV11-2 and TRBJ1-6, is EAGVAQSPRYKIIEKRQSVAFWCNPISGHATLYWYQQILGQGPKLLIQFQNNGVVDDSQLPKDRFSAERLKGVDSTLKIQPAKLEDSAVYLCASSEYYNSPLHFGNGTRLTVT.

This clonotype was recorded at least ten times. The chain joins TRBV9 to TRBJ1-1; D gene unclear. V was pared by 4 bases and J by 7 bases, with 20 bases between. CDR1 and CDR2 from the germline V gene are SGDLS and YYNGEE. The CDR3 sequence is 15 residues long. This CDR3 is CASSPSLLSTVEAFF. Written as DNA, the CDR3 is TGTGCCAGCAGCCCTAGCCTCTTATCGACCGTTGAAGCTTTCTTT. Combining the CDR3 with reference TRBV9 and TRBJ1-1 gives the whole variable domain DSGVTQTPKHLITATGQRVTLRCSPRSGDLSVYWYQQSLDQGLQFLIQYYNGEERAKGNILERFSAQQFPDLHSELNLSSLELGDSALYFCASSPSLLSTVEAFFGQGTRLTVV.

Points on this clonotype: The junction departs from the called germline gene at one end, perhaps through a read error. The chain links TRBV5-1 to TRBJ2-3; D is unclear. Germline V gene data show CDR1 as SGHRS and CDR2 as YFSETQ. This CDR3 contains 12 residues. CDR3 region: CASSLDMDKQYF. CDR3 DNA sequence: TGCGCCAGCAGCTTGGACATGGATAAGCAGTATTTT.

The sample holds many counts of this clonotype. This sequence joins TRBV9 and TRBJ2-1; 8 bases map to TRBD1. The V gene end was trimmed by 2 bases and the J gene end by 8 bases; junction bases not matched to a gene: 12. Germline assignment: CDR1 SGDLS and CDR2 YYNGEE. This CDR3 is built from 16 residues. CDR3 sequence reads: CASSVGPGQASDEQFF. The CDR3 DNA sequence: TGTGCCAGCAGCGTGGGTCCGGGACAGGCTTCGGATGAGCAGTTCTTC.

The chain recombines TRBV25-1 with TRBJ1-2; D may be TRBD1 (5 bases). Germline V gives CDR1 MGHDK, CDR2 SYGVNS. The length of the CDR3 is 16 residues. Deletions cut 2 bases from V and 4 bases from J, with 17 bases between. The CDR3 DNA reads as TGTGCCAGCAGTGAACGCGGGCAGGGTGGGATCTATGGCTACACCTTC. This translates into CASSERGQGGIYGYTF.

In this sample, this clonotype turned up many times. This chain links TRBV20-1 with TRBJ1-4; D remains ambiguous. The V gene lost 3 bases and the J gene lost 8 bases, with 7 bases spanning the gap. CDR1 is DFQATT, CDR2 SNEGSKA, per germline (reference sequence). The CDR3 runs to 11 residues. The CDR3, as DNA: TGCAGTGCTAGTCGTCAGGAAAAACTGTTTTTT. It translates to CSASRQEKLFF.

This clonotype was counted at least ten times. CDR3 DNA sequence: TGCAGCATTGGACAGGGTCCTCAAGAGACCCAGTACTTC. Residues: CSIGQGPQETQYF. The J gene is TRBJ2-5, the V gene TRBV29-1; 8 bases match TRBD1. Germline V gene sequence: CDR1 SQVTM, CDR2 ANQGSEA. Trimming at V came to 8 bases and at J to 2 bases, leaving 7 bases not matched to a gene. The CDR3 runs to 13 residues.

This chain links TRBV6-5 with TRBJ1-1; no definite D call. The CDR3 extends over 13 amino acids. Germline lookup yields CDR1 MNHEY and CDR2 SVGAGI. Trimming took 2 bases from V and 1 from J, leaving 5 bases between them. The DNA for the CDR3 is TGTGCCAGCAGTTACAATACGAACACTGAAGCTTTCTTT. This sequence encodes CASSYNTNTEAFF.

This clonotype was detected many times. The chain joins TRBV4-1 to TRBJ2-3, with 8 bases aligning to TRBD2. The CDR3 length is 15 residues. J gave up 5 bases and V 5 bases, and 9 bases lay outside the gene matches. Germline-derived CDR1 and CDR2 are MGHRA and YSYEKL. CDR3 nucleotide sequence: TGCGCCAGCAGCGGACGGGGGGGCCTAGTAGATACGCAGTATTTT. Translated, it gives CASSGRGGLVDTQYF.

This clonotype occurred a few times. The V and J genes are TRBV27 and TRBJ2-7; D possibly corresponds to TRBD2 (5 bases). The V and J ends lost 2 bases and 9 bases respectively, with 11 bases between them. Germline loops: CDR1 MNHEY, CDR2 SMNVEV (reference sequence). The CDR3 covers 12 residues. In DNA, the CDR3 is TGTGCCAGCAGTTTAGACGGAGGTGGGCAGTACTTC. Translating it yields CASSLDGGGQYF.

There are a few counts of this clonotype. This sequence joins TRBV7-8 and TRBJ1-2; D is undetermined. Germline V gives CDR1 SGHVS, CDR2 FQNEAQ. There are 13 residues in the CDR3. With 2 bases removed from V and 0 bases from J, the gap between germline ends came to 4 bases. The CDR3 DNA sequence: TGTGCCAGCAGCTTACAGTCTAACTATGGCTACACCTTC. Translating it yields CASSLQSNYGYTF.

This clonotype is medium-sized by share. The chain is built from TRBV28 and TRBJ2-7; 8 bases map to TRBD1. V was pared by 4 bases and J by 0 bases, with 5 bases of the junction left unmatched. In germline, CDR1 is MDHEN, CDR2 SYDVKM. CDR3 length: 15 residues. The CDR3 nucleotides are TGTGCCAGCAGTTCCACAGGGGGTATCTCCTACGAGCAGTACTTC. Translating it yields CASSSTGGISYEQYF.

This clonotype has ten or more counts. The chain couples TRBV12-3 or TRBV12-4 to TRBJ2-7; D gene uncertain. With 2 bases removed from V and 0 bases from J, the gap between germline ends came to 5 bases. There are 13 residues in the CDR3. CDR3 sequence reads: CASSLRASYEQYF. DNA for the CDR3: TGTGCCAGCAGTTTACGGGCCTCCTACGAGCAGTACTTC.

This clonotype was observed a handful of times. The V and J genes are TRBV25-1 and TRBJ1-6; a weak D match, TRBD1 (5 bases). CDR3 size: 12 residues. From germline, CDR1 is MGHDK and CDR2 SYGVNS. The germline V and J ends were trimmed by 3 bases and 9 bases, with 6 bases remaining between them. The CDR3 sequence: CASSDGGSPLHF. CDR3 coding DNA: TGTGCCAGCAGTGACGGGGGTTCACCCCTCCACTTT.

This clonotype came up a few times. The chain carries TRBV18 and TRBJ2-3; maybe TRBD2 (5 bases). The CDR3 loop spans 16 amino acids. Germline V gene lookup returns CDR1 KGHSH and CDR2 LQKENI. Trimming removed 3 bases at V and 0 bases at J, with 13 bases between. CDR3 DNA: TGTGCCAGCTCACCGCGCAGCGGAGCTAGCACAGATACGCAGTATTTT. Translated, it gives CASSPRSGASTDTQYF.

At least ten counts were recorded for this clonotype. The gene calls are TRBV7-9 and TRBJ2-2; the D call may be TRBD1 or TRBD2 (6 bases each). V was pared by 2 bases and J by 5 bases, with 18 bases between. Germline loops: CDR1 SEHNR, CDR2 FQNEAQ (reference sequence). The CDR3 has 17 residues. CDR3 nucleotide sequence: TGTGCCAGCAGCTTACTCTCTTTCGGGGGCACGACCGGGGAGCTGTTTTTT. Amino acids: CASSLLSFGGTTGELFF.

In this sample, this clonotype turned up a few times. The CDR3 bases are TGCAGCGTTGAAGCTACAGGTTCAGGAGAGACCCAGTACTTC. Its translation: CSVEATGSGETQYF. This rearrangement joins TRBV29-1 to TRBJ2-5; D is possibly TRBD1 (5 bases). Between the trimmed V and J ends, which lost 1 base and 4 bases, there was a span of 13 bases. The CDR3 sequence is 14 residues long. Germline CDR1 and CDR2: SQVTM and ANQGSEA.

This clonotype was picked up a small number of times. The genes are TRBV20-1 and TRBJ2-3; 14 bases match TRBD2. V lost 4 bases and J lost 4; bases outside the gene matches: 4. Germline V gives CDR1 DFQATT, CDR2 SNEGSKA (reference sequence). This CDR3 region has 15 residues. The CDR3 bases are TGCAGTGCTACCCGACTAGCGGGGGGGTCAGATACGCAGTATTTT. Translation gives CSATRLAGGSDTQYF.

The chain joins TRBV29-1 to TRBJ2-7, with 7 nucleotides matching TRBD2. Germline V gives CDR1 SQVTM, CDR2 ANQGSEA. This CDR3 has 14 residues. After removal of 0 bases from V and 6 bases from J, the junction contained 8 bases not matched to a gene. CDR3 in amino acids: CSVEDQRGSSEQYF. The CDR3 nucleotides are TGCAGCGTTGAAGATCAGCGGGGTTCGTCCGAGCAGTACTTC.

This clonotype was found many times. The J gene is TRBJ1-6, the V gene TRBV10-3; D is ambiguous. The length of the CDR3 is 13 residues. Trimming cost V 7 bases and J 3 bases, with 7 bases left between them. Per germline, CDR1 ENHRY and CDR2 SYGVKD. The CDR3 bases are TGTGCCATCACTTCCAGCTATAATTCACCCCTCCACTTT. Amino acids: CAITSSYNSPLHF.

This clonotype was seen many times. The CDR3, as DNA: TGTGCCAACGGACTAAACAGGGAAAACACCGGGGAGCTGTTTTTT. Encoded protein: CANGLNRENTGELFF. The chain couples TRBV2 to TRBJ2-2; D is possibly TRBD1 or TRBD2 (6 bases each). Germline assignment: CDR1 SNHLY and CDR2 FYNNEI. The CDR3 runs to 15 residues. The ends were cut back, 10 bases at V and 2 bases at J, with 17 bases in the middle.

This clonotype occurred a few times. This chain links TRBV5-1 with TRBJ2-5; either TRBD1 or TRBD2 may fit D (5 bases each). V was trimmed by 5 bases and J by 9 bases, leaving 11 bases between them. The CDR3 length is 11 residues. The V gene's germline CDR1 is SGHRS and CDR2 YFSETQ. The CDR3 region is CASRIQGAQYF. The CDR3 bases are TGCGCCAGCAGGATTCAGGGAGCCCAGTACTTC.

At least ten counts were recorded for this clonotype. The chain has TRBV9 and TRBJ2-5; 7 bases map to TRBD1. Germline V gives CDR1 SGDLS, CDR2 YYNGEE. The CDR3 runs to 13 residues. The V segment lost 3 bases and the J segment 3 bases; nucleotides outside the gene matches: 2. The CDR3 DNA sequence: TGTGCCAGCAGCGACGGGACAGAAGAGACCCAGTACTTC. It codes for CASSDGTEETQYF.

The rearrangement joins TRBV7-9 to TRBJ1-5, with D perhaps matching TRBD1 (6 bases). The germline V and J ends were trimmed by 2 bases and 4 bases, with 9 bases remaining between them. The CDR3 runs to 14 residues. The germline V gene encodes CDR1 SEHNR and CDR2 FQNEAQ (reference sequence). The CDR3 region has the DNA TGTGCCAGCAGCTTACTGGGGGCGAATCAGCCCCAGCATTTT. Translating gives CASSLLGANQPQHF.

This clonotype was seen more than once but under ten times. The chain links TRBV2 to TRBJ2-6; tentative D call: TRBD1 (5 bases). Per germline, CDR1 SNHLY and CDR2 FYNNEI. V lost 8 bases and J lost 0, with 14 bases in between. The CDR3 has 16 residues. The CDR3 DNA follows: TGTGCCAGCTCAGCAGGGATCCTCTCTGGGGCCAACGTCCTGACTTTC. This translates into CASSAGILSGANVLTF.

The CDR3, as DNA: TGTGCCAGCAACGTTGGGACTACCAAAAAAAATGAGCAGTTCTTC. Amino acid sequence: CASNVGTTKKNEQFF. V usage is TRBV2 and J usage is TRBJ2-1, with 7 bases fitting TRBD2. The germline V gene has CDR1 SNHLY and CDR2 FYNNEI. The trim removed 7 bases at V and 7 bases at J, leaving 13 bases unmatched. CDR3 length equals 15 residues.